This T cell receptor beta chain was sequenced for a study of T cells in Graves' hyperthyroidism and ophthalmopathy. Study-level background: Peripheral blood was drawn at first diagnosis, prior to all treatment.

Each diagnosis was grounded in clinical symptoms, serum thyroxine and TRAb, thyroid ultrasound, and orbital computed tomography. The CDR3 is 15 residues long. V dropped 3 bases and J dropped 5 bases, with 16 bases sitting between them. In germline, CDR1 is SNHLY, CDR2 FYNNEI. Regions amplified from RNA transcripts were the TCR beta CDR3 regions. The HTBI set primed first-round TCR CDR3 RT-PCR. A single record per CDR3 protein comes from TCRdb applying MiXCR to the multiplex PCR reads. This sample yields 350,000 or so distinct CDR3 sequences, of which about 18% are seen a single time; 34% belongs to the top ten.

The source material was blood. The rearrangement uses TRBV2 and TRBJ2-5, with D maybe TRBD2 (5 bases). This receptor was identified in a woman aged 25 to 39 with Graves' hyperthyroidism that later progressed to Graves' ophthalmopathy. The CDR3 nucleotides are TGTGCCAGCAGTGATAGGACTTCCGACGGGGAGACCCAGTACTTC. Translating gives CASSDRTSDGETQYF.